Following are 7 T cell receptor beta chains from one sample sequenced in a study of human T cells and chemical hapten exposure. Time point indicated: pre-sensitization, week 0. Indicated treatment: therapeutic diphenylcyclopropenone sensitization with weekly scalp DPC. MiXCR, applied by TCRdb to the RACE reads, yields one record per CDR3 protein. The repertoire consists of about 270,000 distinct CDR3 sequences, with roughly 7.4% occurring once and the leading ten covering 0.9% to 1.5%. The sequenced sample was whole blood, obtained in connection with sensitization to the hapten diphenylcyclopropenone (DPC). The origin of the receptors is a man between 18 and 29 years old with alopecia areata. Some clones in this sample may be carry-over from other donors' samples.

The table lists this clonotype with a few counts. This rearrangement joins TRBV2 to TRBJ2-1; a weak D match, TRBD1 (6 bases). CDR3 size: 15 residues. V was shortened by 5 bases and J by 6 bases, with 17 bases between the two germline ends. The germline CDR1 and CDR2 sequences are SNHLY and FYNNEI. CDR3 sequence reads: CASSKQGGDVNEQFF. CDR3 in DNA: TGTGCCAGCAGTAAACAGGGTGGTGATGTCAATGAGCAGTTCTTC.

This clonotype was observed many times. The V and J genes are TRBV4-3 and TRBJ1-2; D is undetermined. Trimming removed 0 bases from V and 4 bases from J, with 9 bases in between. This CDR3 is built from 14 residues. In germline, CDR1 is LGHNA, CDR2 YSLEER. The CDR3 is CASSQEGQPYGYTF. In DNA form, the CDR3 reads TGCGCCAGCAGCCAAGAAGGGCAGCCCTATGGCTACACCTTC.

In this sample, this clonotype turned up a few times. This chain connects TRBV7-8 to TRBJ1-4; D not certain. Germline CDR1 is SGHVS and CDR2 is FQNEAQ. The length of the CDR3 is 15 residues. V was trimmed by 2 bases and J by 3 bases, leaving 10 bases between them. CDR3 in DNA: TGTGCCAGCAGCTTATTTACCGGTTCTAATGAAAAACTGTTTTTT. Protein sequence: CASSLFTGSNEKLFF.

This clonotype was observed at least ten times. CDR3 sequence: CATSDTGQTAYNEQFF. CDR3 bases: TGTGCCACCAGTGACACGGGACAAACCGCCTACAATGAGCAGTTCTTC. The V gene is TRBV24-1, the J gene TRBJ2-1; weak D call: TRBD1 (6 bases). Germline V gene lookup returns CDR1 KGHDR and CDR2 SFDVKD. The CDR3 is 16 residues long. Trimming shortened V by 4 bases and J by 2 bases, and 14 bases separated the two germline ends.

This clonotype appeared many times. The gene calls are TRBV28 and TRBJ1-6; no definite D call. This CDR3 comprises 16 residues. V lost 5 bases and J 10 bases, leaving 21 bases between the germline ends. The V gene's germline CDR1 is MDHEN and CDR2 SYDVKM. The CDR3 nucleotides are TGTGCCAGCAGTCATCCCGACAAACTCGAGACGTCACCCCTCCACTTT. Amino acids: CASSHPDKLETSPLHF.

This clonotype was observed a handful of times. This rearrangement joins TRBV7-2 to TRBJ1-3; D is unclear. Per germline, CDR1 SGHTA and CDR2 FQGNSA. Trimming removed 0 bases from V and 0 bases from J, with 9 bases in between. This CDR3 region has 16 residues. The DNA for the CDR3 is TGTGCCAGCAGCTTAGCCAGGTTCCTCTCTGGAAACACCATATATTTT. Protein: CASSLARFLSGNTIYF. The whole variable domain, remainder taken from reference TRBV7-2 and TRBJ1-3, is GAGVSQSPSNKVTEKGKDVELRCDPISGHTALYWYRQSLGQGLEFLIYFQGNSAPDKSGLPSDRFSAERTGGSVSTLTIQRTQQEDSAVYLCASSLARFLSGNTIYFGEGSWLTVV.

This clonotype appeared a few times. The gene calls are TRBV24-1 and TRBJ2-1; a possible D gene is TRBD2 (6 bases). This CDR3 contains 12 residues. Germline values: CDR1 KGHDR, CDR2 SFDVKD. V was pared by 3 bases and J by 7 bases, with 6 bases between. CDR3 sequence (DNA): TGTGCCACCAGTGATGCGGGAAATGAGCAGTTCTTC. Residues: CATSDAGNEQFF.